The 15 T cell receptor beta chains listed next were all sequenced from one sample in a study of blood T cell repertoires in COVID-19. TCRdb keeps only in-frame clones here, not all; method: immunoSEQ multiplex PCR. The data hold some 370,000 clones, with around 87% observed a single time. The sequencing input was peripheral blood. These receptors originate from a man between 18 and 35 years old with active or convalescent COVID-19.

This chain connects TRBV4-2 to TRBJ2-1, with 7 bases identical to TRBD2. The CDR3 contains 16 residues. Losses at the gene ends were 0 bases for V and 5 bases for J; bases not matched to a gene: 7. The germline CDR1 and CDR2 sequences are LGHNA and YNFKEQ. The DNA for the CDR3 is TGTGCCAGCAGCCAAGACAGGGCAGGGACTAACAATGAGCAGTTCTTC. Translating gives CASSQDRAGTNNEQFF.

In DNA form, the CDR3 reads TGTGCCAGTAGCCGACTAGCGGGAGAAACAGATACGCAGTATTTT. It is translated as CASSRLAGETDTQYF. V gene TRBV19 combines with J gene TRBJ2-3, with 12 bases identical to TRBD2. From germline, CDR1 is LNHDA and CDR2 SQIVND (reference sequence). This CDR3 comprises 15 residues. V shed 6 bases, J shed 3 bases, and the junction held 4 bases outside the gene matches.

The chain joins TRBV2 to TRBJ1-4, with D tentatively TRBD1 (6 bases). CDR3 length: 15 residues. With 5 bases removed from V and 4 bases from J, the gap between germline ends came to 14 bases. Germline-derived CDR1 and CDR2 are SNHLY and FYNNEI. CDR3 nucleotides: TGTGCCAGCAGTCAGGGGTCCCCAATTAATGAAAAACTGTTTTTT. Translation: CASSQGSPINEKLFF.

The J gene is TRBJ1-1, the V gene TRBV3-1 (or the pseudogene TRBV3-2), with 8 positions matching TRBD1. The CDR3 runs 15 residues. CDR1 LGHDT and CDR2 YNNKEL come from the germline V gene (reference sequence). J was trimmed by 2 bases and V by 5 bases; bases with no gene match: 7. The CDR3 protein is CASSFGQGGNTEAFF. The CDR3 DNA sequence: TGTGCCAGCAGCTTCGGACAGGGTGGAAACACTGAAGCTTTCTTT.

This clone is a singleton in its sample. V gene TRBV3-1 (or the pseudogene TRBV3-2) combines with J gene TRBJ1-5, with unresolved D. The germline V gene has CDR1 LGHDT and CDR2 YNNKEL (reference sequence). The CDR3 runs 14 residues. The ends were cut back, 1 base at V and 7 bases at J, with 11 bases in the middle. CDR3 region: CASSQVEGGQPQHF. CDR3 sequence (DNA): TGTGCCAGCAGCCAAGTAGAGGGAGGCCAGCCCCAGCATTTT.

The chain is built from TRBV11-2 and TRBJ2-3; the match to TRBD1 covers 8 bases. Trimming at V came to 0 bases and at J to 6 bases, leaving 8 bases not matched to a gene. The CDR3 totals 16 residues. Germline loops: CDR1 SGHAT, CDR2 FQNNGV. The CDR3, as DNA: TGTGCCAGCAGCTTAGAGACAGGGGCCCTTGGGGATACGCAGTATTTT. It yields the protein CASSLETGALGDTQYF.

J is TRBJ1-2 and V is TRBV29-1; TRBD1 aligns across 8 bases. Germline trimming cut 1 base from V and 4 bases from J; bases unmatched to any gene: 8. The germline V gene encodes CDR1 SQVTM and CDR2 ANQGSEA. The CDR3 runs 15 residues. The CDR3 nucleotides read TGCAGCGTTGAAGTCCCCCGGACAGGGATCTATGGCTACACCTTC. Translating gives CSVEVPRTGIYGYTF.

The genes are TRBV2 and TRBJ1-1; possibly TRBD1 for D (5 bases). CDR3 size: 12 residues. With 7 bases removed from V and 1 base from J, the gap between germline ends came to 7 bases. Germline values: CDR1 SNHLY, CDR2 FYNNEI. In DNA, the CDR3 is TGTGCCAGCATAAGGGGGAACACTGAAGCTTTCTTT. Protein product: CASIRGNTEAFF.

The CDR3 DNA is TGTGCCACCAGCAGTTCAGGGGGCACGGAGACCCAGTACTTC. Translated, it gives CATSSSGGTETQYF. The chain is built from TRBV15 and TRBJ2-5, with TRBD1 matching 8 bases. Germline V CDR1 and CDR2: LNHNV, YYDKDF (reference sequence). The ends lost 3 bases at V and 5 bases at J; junction bases unmatched: 5. This CDR3 is 14 amino acids long.

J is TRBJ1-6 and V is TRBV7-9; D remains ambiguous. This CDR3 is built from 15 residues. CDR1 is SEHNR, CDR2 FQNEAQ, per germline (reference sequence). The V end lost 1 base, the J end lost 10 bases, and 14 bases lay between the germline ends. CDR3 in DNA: TGTGCCAGCAGCTTAGTGTCGGCCACCGGGTCACCCCTCCACTTT. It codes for CASSLVSATGSPLHF. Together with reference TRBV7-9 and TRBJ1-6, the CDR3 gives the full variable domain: DTGVSQNPRHKITKRGQNVTFRCDPISEHNRLYWYRQTLGQGPEFLTYFQNEAQLEKSRLLSDRFSAERPKGSFSTLEIQRTEQGDSAMYLCASSLVSATGSPLHFGNGTRLTVT.

The CDR3 DNA reads as TGTGCCAGCACCCAGGGAAACACCATATATTTT. This translates into CASTQGNTIYF. This chain joins TRBV6-5 and TRBJ1-3; D gene uncertain. Germline V CDR1 and CDR2: MNHEY, SVGAGI. CDR3 length: 11 amino acids. V was cut by 7 bases and J by 4 bases, with 5 bases left in between.

The CDR3 nucleotides read TGTGCCAGCAGTGAGACCCAACTAAACACTGAAGCTTTCTTT. Encoded protein: CASSETQLNTEAFF. The rearrangement links TRBV6-1 to TRBJ1-1; no clear D gene. The V and J ends lost 3 bases and 2 bases respectively, with 10 bases between them. The CDR3 spans 14 residues. CDR1 is MNHNS and CDR2 is SASEGT in the germline V gene.

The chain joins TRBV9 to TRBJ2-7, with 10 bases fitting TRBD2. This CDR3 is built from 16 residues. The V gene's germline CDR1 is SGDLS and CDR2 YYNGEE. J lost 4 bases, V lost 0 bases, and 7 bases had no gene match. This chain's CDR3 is CASSVDSLAGAYEQYF. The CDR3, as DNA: TGTGCCAGCAGCGTAGATAGTCTAGCGGGAGCTTACGAGCAGTACTTC.

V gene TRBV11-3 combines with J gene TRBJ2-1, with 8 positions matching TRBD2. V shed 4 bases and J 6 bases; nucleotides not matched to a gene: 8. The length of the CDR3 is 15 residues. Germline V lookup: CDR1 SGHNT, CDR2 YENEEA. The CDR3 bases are TGTGCCAGCAGCTCAAGGACTAGCTTGGGCAATGAGCAGTTCTTC. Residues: CASSSRTSLGNEQFF.

The CDR3 DNA follows: TGTGCCAGCAGGGCGACAGGGAGTACAAATCAGCCCCAGCATTTT. It yields the protein CASRATGSTNQPQHF. This sequence joins TRBV2 and TRBJ1-5; the match to TRBD1 covers 7 bases. Germline CDR1 SNHLY, CDR2 FYNNEI. The CDR3 runs 15 residues. Trimming cost V 6 bases and J 4 bases; bases outside gene matches: 9.